Sequencing of this T cell receptor (beta chain) was carried out in a study of blood T cell repertoires in COVID-19. Regarding this clone: The germline gene is not matched at one end of the junction; a read error may be the cause.

Data came from immunoSEQ multiplex PCR; TCRdb stores just in-frame clones and leaves some out. The data show 150,000 to 200,000 clones, approximately 90% seen once. CDR1 is SGHRS, CDR2 YFSETQ, per germline. This CDR3 is 12 amino acids long. The TCR was taken from a woman aged 45-59 years with acute or convalescent COVID-19. Sequenced material: peripheral blood. This rearrangement joins TRBV5-1 to TRBJ2-3, with 11 nucleotides matching TRBD1. The DNA of the CDR3 is TGCGCCAGCAGCCTGGAGGGACAGGGGGAGCATTTT. It codes for CASSLEGQGEHF.